This entry concerns a single T cell receptor (beta chain). Antigen: not known. 60 Vbeta and 13 Jbeta primers were used in PCR. Sequencing was performed with immunoSEQ multiplex PCR; in TCRdb, only in-frame clones are kept and a portion is missing. This table has about 160,000 clones, approximately 80% appearing once. The data were taken from a study of cytomegalovirus exposure and HLA in healthy donors. Study-level results: The authors later found HLA-associated TCR beta chains more clonally expanded than equally common others.

The CDR3 extends over 16 amino acids. V was cut by 7 bases and J by 0 bases, with 18 bases left in between. The germline gives CDR1 SNHLY, CDR2 FYNNEI. The chain couples TRBV2 to TRBJ1-1; TRBD1 might be the D (6 bases). The receptor was isolated from a male donor in good health and CMV-seronegative. The sequencing sample was made of PBMCs. The CDR3 DNA is TGTGCCAGCACAAAGGGGGACGGAAACATGAACACTGAAGCTTTCTTT. Its protein is CASTKGDGNMNTEAFF. Supplemented by reference TRBV2 and TRBJ1-1, the full variable domain reads EPEVTQTPSHQVTQMGQEVILRCVPISNHLYFYWYRQILGQKVEFLVSFYNNEISEKSEIFDDQFSVERPDGSNFTLKIRSTKLEDSAMYFCASTKGDGNMNTEAFFGQGTRLTVV.